What follows are 21 T cell receptor beta chains derived from one specimen sequenced in a study of monozygotic twins with inflammatory bowel disease. TCRdb reprocessed the 5' RACE reads, keeping one entry per CDR3 protein, no DNA. The listing contains 300,000 to 450,000 distinct CDR3 sequences. The source material was blood. Receptor source: a human donor with ulcerative colitis or Crohn's disease, or a healthy co-twin of an affected twin (not recorded which).

This rearrangement joins TRBV7-8 to TRBJ2-7. CDR3 length: 13 amino acids. Germline CDR1 is SGHVS and CDR2 is FQNEAQ. CDR3 loop: CASNTLADPEQYF.

V is TRBV11-2 and J is TRBJ2-2; TCRdb indicates TRBD1, and absent DNA this call remains unverified. There are 18 residues in the CDR3. Germline loops: CDR1 SGHAT, CDR2 FQNNGV. CDR3: CASSLGTPRLSNTGELFF.

The genes are TRBV9 and TRBJ2-1; TCRdb returns TRBD2, unconfirmable since there is no DNA. CDR3 size: 15 residues. Germline CDR1 and CDR2: SGDLS and YYNGEE. CDR3 protein: CASSVEWAGRNEQFF. The full variable domain, completed using reference TRBV9 and TRBJ2-1, is DSGVTQTPKHLITATGQRVTLRCSPRSGDLSVYWYQQSLDQGLQFLIQYYNGEERAKGNILERFSAQQFPDLHSELNLSSLELGDSALYFCASSVEWAGRNEQFFGPGTRLTVL.

V gene TRBV5-1 combines with J gene TRBJ2-7; TCRdb names TRBD1, which stays unverified in the absence of DNA. The CDR3 is 16 amino acids. Looked up from germline, CDR1 is SGHRS and CDR2 is YFSETQ. CDR3 loop: CASSLLGGTGSYEQYF.

V and J are TRBV12-3 or TRBV12-4 and TRBJ2-1. This CDR3 contains 14 residues. The CDR3 is CASNSNTQVGEQFF.

This rearrangement joins TRBV19 to TRBJ1-1; the TCRdb call, TRBD1, lacks DNA for checking. The CDR3 has 17 amino acids. From germline, CDR1 is LNHDA and CDR2 SQIVND (reference sequence). The CDR3 loop is CASSILQVTDRDTEAFF. Using reference TRBV19 and TRBJ1-1 for the parts outside the CDR3, the full variable domain is DGGITQSPKYLFRKEGQNVTLSCEQNLNHDAMYWYRQDPGQGLRLIYYSQIVNDFQKGDIAEGYSVSREKKESFPLTVTSAQKNPTAFYLCASSILQVTDRDTEAFFGQGTRLTVV.

The chain uses TRBV7-3 and TRBJ2-1. Germline CDR1 SGHTA, CDR2 FQGTGA. This CDR3 is 16 amino acids long. The CDR3 reads CASSLKGSASLDEQFF. Supplemented by reference TRBV7-3 and TRBJ2-1, the full variable domain reads GAGVSQTPSNKVTEKGKYVELRCDPISGHTALYWYRQSLGQGPEFLIYFQGTGAADDSGLPNDRFFAVRPEGSVSTLKIQRTERGDSAVYLCASSLKGSASLDEQFFGPGTRLTVL.

The gene calls are TRBV4-2 and TRBJ1-2; the D gene TCRdb calls, TRBD1, cannot be checked with no DNA. CDR1 is LGHNA and CDR2 is YNFKEQ in the germline V gene. The CDR3 length is 12 residues. CDR3 amino acids: CASSRGTYGYTF.

The CDR3 region is CASSLTLAGGLNEQFF. The chain uses TRBV5-1 and TRBJ2-1; TCRdb's D call, TRBD2, is unchecked because there is no DNA. The CDR3 is made up of 16 amino acids. CDR1 and CDR2 (germline): SGHRS, YFSETQ.

J is TRBJ1-4 and V is TRBV12-3 or TRBV12-4; the TRBD1 assignment by TCRdb is unverifiable without DNA. CDR3 size: 13 residues. CDR3 in amino acids: CASSWTGREKLFF.

The J gene is TRBJ2-3, the V gene TRBV7-2; TCRdb's D gene call, TRBD2, goes unchecked for lack of DNA. The CDR3 is 17 amino acids. In germline, CDR1 is SGHTA, CDR2 FQGNSA. The CDR3 loop is CASSPRTSGGPRPIKYF.

The J gene is TRBJ1-2, the V gene TRBV19; as DNA is missing, the TRBD1 call by TCRdb cannot be tested. Germline CDR1 is LNHDA and CDR2 is SQIVND (reference sequence). The CDR3 spans 16 residues. The CDR3 is CASSTYPGQGRRGYTF.

The chain has TRBV10-2 and TRBJ2-3; as DNA is missing, the TRBD1 call by TCRdb cannot be tested. Germline loops: CDR1 WSHSY, CDR2 SAAADI. The CDR3 runs 16 residues. The chain's CDR3 is CASSRVGTPSTDTQYF.

The chain is built from TRBV29-1 and TRBJ1-2; no DNA is available, so the TRBD1 call from TCRdb remains unchecked. The CDR3 consists of 13 residues. Germline V gene lookup returns CDR1 SQVTM and CDR2 ANQGSEA. CDR3 residues: CSVPGRGYYGYTF.

This rearrangement joins TRBV1 to TRBJ2-1. TRBV1 is a documented pseudogene. There are 11 residues in the CDR3. CDR3 sequence reads: CTSSLEESQFF.

V and J are TRBV11-1 and TRBJ2-7; TCRdb calls TRBD2, which cannot be checked without DNA. CDR1 is SGHAT, CDR2 FQDESV, per germline (reference sequence). The CDR3 length is 18 residues. The CDR3 reads CASSLPPVGEGTSYEQYF.

The chain has TRBV7-3 and TRBJ2-7; TCRdb gives TRBD2 as the D gene, but with no DNA this cannot be confirmed. The CDR3 is 14 amino acids. The germline V gene encodes CDR1 SGHTA and CDR2 FQGTGA. The CDR3 region is CASSEGTGTYEQYF.

The V and J genes are TRBV25-1 and TRBJ1-2; TCRdb's D gene call, TRBD1, goes unchecked for lack of DNA. The CDR3 runs to 13 residues. The germline CDR1 and CDR2 sequences are MGHDK and SYGVNS. CDR3: CASSENRVHGYTF.

The chain employs TRBV29-1 and TRBJ2-7; TCRdb indicates TRBD1, and absent DNA this call remains unverified. This CDR3 region has 14 residues. Germline values: CDR1 SQVTM, CDR2 ANQGSEA. CDR3 loop: CSVASQGGTYEQYF.

This chain links TRBV7-2 with TRBJ2-1; TCRdb's assignment of TRBD2 cannot be checked, as there is no DNA. In germline, CDR1 is SGHTA, CDR2 FQGNSA. The length of the CDR3 is 16 residues. CDR3 loop: CASSHRALYSYNEQFF. Variable domain in full (rest from reference TRBV7-2 and TRBJ2-1): GAGVSQSPSNKVTEKGKDVELRCDPISGHTALYWYRQSLGQGLEFLIYFQGNSAPDKSGLPSDRFSAERTGGSVSTLTIQRTQQEDSAVYLCASSHRALYSYNEQFFGPGTRLTVL.

The chain uses TRBV5-1 and TRBJ2-5; the TCRdb D gene call, TRBD1, has no DNA to confirm it. The CDR3 is 16 residues long. Per germline, CDR1 SGHRS and CDR2 YFSETQ. The CDR3 region is CASRFITTGGLETQYF.